The 20 T cell receptor beta chains below all came from one sample that was sequenced in a study of OX40 agonist ivuxolimab in advanced cancers. Profiled with immunoSEQ multiplex PCR; TCRdb holds only in-frame clones, not every one. Among roughly 100,000 clones listed, 92% were seen once. Sequenced material: CD4+ or CD8+ T cells sorted from blood, taken in a trial of the OX40 agonist ivuxolimab. These receptor sequences come from an adult with an advanced solid tumor such as melanoma, head and neck, liver or kidney cancer.

The chain employs TRBV6-5 and TRBJ2-1; no clear D gene. CDR1 is MNHEY, CDR2 SVGAGI, per germline. With 4 bases removed from V and 8 bases from J, the gap between germline ends came to 12 bases. The CDR3 runs to 13 residues. This CDR3 reads CASSSSGPHEQFF. In DNA form, the CDR3 reads TGTGCCAGCAGTTCCTCCGGACCGCATGAGCAGTTCTTC.

V gene TRBV7-6 combines with J gene TRBJ2-7; 8 nucleotides agree with TRBD2. V lost 5 bases, J lost 4 bases, and 7 bases stayed unmatched. This CDR3 is built from 14 residues. CDR1 is SGHVS, CDR2 FNYEAQ, per germline. The DNA for the CDR3 is TGTGCCAGCAGCATTCTAGCGGGCCCTTACGAGCAGTACTTC. Protein: CASSILAGPYEQYF.

This chain uses TRBV6-1 with TRBJ2-7, with 9 bases lining up with TRBD1. V was clipped by 0 bases and J by 2 bases; unmatched bases: 5. Germline V gene data show CDR1 as MNHNS and CDR2 as SASEGT. The CDR3 is 16 amino acids. The DNA of the CDR3 is TGTGCCAGCAGTGAAGCAATGGGGACAGGGCCCTACGAGCAGTACTTC. Translating it yields CASSEAMGTGPYEQYF.

The gene calls are TRBV7-2 and TRBJ2-1; D is possibly TRBD2 (6 bases). This CDR3 contains 16 residues. The V gene lost 4 bases and the J gene lost 0 bases, with 13 bases spanning the gap. Germline loops: CDR1 SGHTA, CDR2 FQGNSA. The CDR3 region is CASSSLSGFSYNEQFF. CDR3 DNA: TGTGCCAGCAGCTCACTGAGCGGGTTCTCCTACAATGAGCAGTTCTTC.

The rearrangement uses TRBV18 and TRBJ2-1; weak D call: TRBD2 (6 bases). This CDR3 contains 15 residues. Trimming removed 8 bases from V and 6 bases from J, with 20 bases in between. Germline V CDR1 and CDR2: KGHSH, LQKENI. The CDR3 sequence is CASAVRPRDSNEQFF. The DNA for the CDR3 is TGTGCCAGCGCCGTCAGACCCAGGGACTCCAATGAGCAGTTCTTC.

V and J are TRBV5-1 and TRBJ2-7; D may match TRBD1 or TRBD2 (6 bases each). V was pared by 0 bases and J by 6 bases, with 7 bases between. Germline lookup yields CDR1 SGHRS and CDR2 YFSETQ. The CDR3 covers 12 residues. CDR3 amino acids: CASSLGGAEQYF. CDR3 DNA sequence: TGCGCCAGCAGCTTGGGGGGGGCCGAGCAGTACTTC.

This CDR3 reads CASSERPEQYF. For the CDR3, the DNA is TGTGCCAGCAGTGAGAGGCCTGAGCAGTACTTC. The chain carries TRBV6-5 and TRBJ2-7; D ambiguous. Germline V gene sequence: CDR1 MNHEY, CDR2 SVGAGI. CDR3 size: 11 residues. V shed 5 bases and J shed 7 bases, with 9 bases lying between them.

This clone is a singleton in its sample. The J gene is TRBJ2-3, the V gene TRBV30; TRBD1 might be the D (6 bases). Germline CDR1 and CDR2: GTSNPN and SVGIG (reference sequence). V gave up 0 bases and J gave up 4 bases, with 11 bases separating them. The CDR3 covers 14 residues. The CDR3 bases are TGTGCCTGGAGTGTAGGGCAGGGGCCAGATACGCAGTATTTT. Protein product: CAWSVGQGPDTQYF.

This clone was found once. The rearrangement links TRBV4-3 to TRBJ2-2; D may correspond to TRBD1 or TRBD2 (6 bases each). This CDR3 is built from 15 residues. Trimming pared 0 bases from V and 7 bases from J, leaving 12 bases between. CDR1 is LGHNA, CDR2 YSLEER, per germline. The CDR3 protein is CASSQEWGAGGELFF. As DNA, the CDR3 is TGCGCCAGCAGCCAAGAGTGGGGGGCCGGCGGGGAGCTGTTTTTT.

The chain employs TRBV4-1 and TRBJ1-2; D uncertain. This CDR3 is 13 amino acids long. Germline V gene sequence: CDR1 MGHRA, CDR2 YSYEKL. The V end lost 0 bases, the J end lost 8 bases, and 10 bases lay between the germline ends. The CDR3 DNA follows: TGCGCCAGCAGCCAAGATCCACTTCGGGGCTACACCTTC. Its protein product is CASSQDPLRGYTF.

The J gene is TRBJ1-5, the V gene TRBV27; 7 bases are a match to TRBD1. Trimming removed 6 bases from V and 6 bases from J; junction bases left unmatched: 8. The CDR3 extends over 14 amino acids. Germline V CDR1 and CDR2: MNHEY, SMNVEV (reference sequence). CDR3 sequence: CASSPTGSGQPQHF. The CDR3 bases are TGTGCCAGCAGCCCGACAGGGAGTGGTCAGCCCCAGCATTTT.

This chain joins TRBV30 and TRBJ1-1, with D unclear. Germline CDR1 and CDR2: GTSNPN and SVGIG (reference sequence). There are 13 residues in the CDR3. Trimming took 1 base from V and 3 from J, leaving 9 bases between them. The DNA of the CDR3 is TGTGCCTGGAGTGAGCTAAGGTACACTGAAGCTTTCTTT. Protein sequence: CAWSELRYTEAFF. Together with reference TRBV30 and TRBJ1-1, the CDR3 gives the full variable domain: SQTIHQWPATLVQPVGSPLSLECTVEGTSNPNLYWYRQAAGRGLQLLFYSVGIGQISSEVPQNLSASRPQDRQFILSSKKLLLSDSGFYLCAWSELRYTEAFFGQGTRLTVV.

This chain links TRBV9 with TRBJ2-6; possibly TRBD2 for D (6 bases). V lost 0 bases, J lost 3 bases, and 22 bases lay in between. Germline V gene sequence: CDR1 SGDLS, CDR2 YYNGEE. The CDR3 has 20 residues. The CDR3 here is CASSVGGYRREQVGANVLTF. The DNA of the CDR3 is TGTGCCAGCAGCGTAGGAGGTTACAGGCGGGAACAGGTTGGGGCCAACGTCCTGACTTTC.

This clone was detected once. This chain connects TRBV7-2 to TRBJ2-1; tentative D call: TRBD2 (6 bases). Germline CDR1 and CDR2: SGHTA and FQGNSA. Trimming left V 3 bases short and J 0 bases short, with 12 bases between. This CDR3 has 16 amino acids. DNA for the CDR3: TGTGCCAGCAGCTTGGGGACTTGGGGCTCCTACAATGAGCAGTTCTTC. It translates to CASSLGTWGSYNEQFF.

The V gene is TRBV27, the J gene TRBJ2-7, with 11 bases matching TRBD1. The trim removed 4 bases at V and 3 bases at J, leaving 5 bases unmatched. CDR1 and CDR2 (germline): MNHEY, SMNVEV (reference sequence). The CDR3 is made up of 15 amino acids. In DNA, the CDR3 is TGTGCCAGCAGTTCCCCCGGGACAGGGGGCTACGAGCAGTACTTC. This encodes CASSSPGTGGYEQYF.

The rearrangement joins TRBV18 to TRBJ1-2, with D possibly being TRBD1 (6 bases). Germline V gives CDR1 KGHSH, CDR2 LQKENI. V lost 2 bases and J 8 bases, leaving 15 bases between the germline ends. The CDR3 length is 14 residues. CDR3 nucleotides: TGTGCCAGCTCACCAAGTCAGGGGTTGTACGGCTACACCTTC. As protein: CASSPSQGLYGYTF.

The chain carries TRBV27 and TRBJ2-7; D is unclear. CDR3 length equals 15 residues. Germline assignment: CDR1 MNHEY and CDR2 SMNVEV (reference sequence). Trimming stripped 2 bases from V and 5 bases from J, with 16 bases between. The CDR3, as DNA: TGTGCCAGCAGTTTAGGTCAGGTCGGTTTGGACGAGCAGTACTTC. It translates to CASSLGQVGLDEQYF.

The chain uses TRBV19 and TRBJ2-2, with 10 bases identical to TRBD1. Germline V CDR1 and CDR2: LNHDA, SQIVND (reference sequence). The trim removed 6 bases at V and 4 bases at J, leaving 8 bases unmatched. This CDR3 is 16 amino acids long. The CDR3 bases are TGTGCCAGTAGACAACCGGGACAGGGGACCACCGGGGAGCTGTTTTTT. Protein: CASRQPGQGTTGELFF.

This chain links TRBV7-9 with TRBJ2-7, with D perhaps TRBD1 (5 bases). This CDR3 comprises 14 residues. The germline CDR1 and CDR2 sequences are SEHNR and FQNEAQ (reference sequence). V was clipped by 7 bases and J by 3 bases, with 16 bases between them. In nucleotides, the CDR3 is TGTGCCAGCACCCATCCTGACAGAAACTACGAGCAGTACTTC. Its protein product is CASTHPDRNYEQYF.

The chain uses TRBV25-1 and TRBJ1-1; the D gene is possibly TRBD1 (6 bases). Trimming shortened V by 4 bases and J by 10 bases, and 10 bases separated the two germline ends. Per germline, CDR1 MGHDK and CDR2 SYGVNS. The CDR3 totals 11 residues. CDR3 in DNA: TGTGCCAGCAGTGTGGTGGGGGCAGCTTTCTTT. Residues: CASSVVGAAFF.